Listed here are 7 T cell receptor beta chains from one sample, sequenced in a study of T cell clonality in common variable immunodeficiency. The method was immunoSEQ multiplex PCR; TCRdb's version includes in-frame clones alone and lacks a portion of them. The sample includes 35,000 to 50,000 clones, none of them occurring once. The sequenced material came from peripheral blood mononuclear cells. These receptor sequences come from a person aged 18 to 70 in good health.

This clone occurred many times. With the read ending 3 residues before the CDR3 end, the germline J gene is used to fill in that end. The gene calls are TRBV5-6 and TRBJ1-1; perhaps TRBD1 as D (5 bases). Trimming cost V 3 bases and J 4 bases, with 13 bases left between them. CDR1 and CDR2 from the germline V gene are SGHDT and YYEEEE. The length of the CDR3 is 14 residues. The CDR3 sequence: CASSSGGFRTEAFF. CDR3 DNA (partial): TGTGCCAGCAGCTCCGGGGGATTTCGCACTGAA.

By frequency in the sample, this clone is medium-sized. The DNA ends 3 residues before the CDR3 does, and the rest of the CDR3 is filled in from the germline J gene. The sample has other DNA sequences that encode this CDR3 too. The V call is TRBV7-3, the J call TRBJ2-1; 11 nucleotides align to TRBD2. Germline V CDR1 and CDR2: SGHTA, FQGTGA. J lost 5 bases, V lost 5 bases, and 8 bases had no gene match. This CDR3 spans 16 amino acids. CDR3 DNA (partial): TGTGCCAGCAGCCCGGGTGCTAGCGGGGGGAACAATGAG. Amino acid sequence: CASSPGASGGNNE. The whole CDR3 protein is CASSPGASGGNNEQFF. Drawing the rest from reference TRBV7-3 and TRBJ2-1, the complete variable domain is GAGVSQTPSNKVTEKGKYVELRCDPISGHTALYWYRQSLGQGPEFLIYFQGTGAADDSGLPNDRFFAVRPEGSVSTLKIQRTERGDSAVYLCASSPGASGGNNEQFFGPGTRLTVL.

Many counts were recorded for this clone. The observed sequence ends 3 residues before the CDR3 terminus, with the missing tail filled in from the germline J gene. The rearrangement links TRBV30 to TRBJ1-4, with D perhaps TRBD1 (6 bases). The CDR3 totals 13 residues. Trimming removed 5 bases at V and 5 bases at J, with 12 bases between. The germline V gene encodes CDR1 GTSNPN and CDR2 SVGIG (reference sequence). CDR3 bases read: TGTGCCTGGTCAGGGGAGAGAAATGAAAAA. It translates to CAWSGERNEK. The full CDR3 sequence reads CAWSGERNEKLFF.

This clone showed up just a few times. A much larger clone differs from this one at a single base, so this may be a read error. The read stops 3 residues short of the end of the CDR3; the missing end is completed from the germline J gene. The V gene is TRBV7-6, the J gene TRBJ1-4, with 7 bases that match TRBD1. This CDR3 is built from 16 residues. Germline CDR1 reads SGHVS; CDR2 reads FNYEAQ. The DNA read from the CDR3 is TGTGCCAGCAGCTCACGACAGGGATCCGGGGCCAACGTA. Translating gives CASSSRQGSGANV. The CDR3 in full is CASSSRQGSGANVLFF.

With regard to this clone: The read stops 3 residues short of the end of the CDR3; the missing end is completed from the germline J gene. The chain combines TRBV5-6 with TRBJ1-1, with D uncertain. The CDR3 consists of 14 residues. Trimming left V 0 bases short and J 2 bases short, with 8 bases between. The germline V gene has CDR1 SGHDT and CDR2 YYEEEE. CDR3 region: CASSLDPGNTEAFF. The covered CDR3 bases are TGTGCCAGCAGCTTGGATCCAGGCAACACTGAA.

For this clone: Read data end 3 residues before the CDR3 end; the end is taken from the germline J gene. The gene calls are TRBV7-8 and TRBJ2-3, with D possibly matching TRBD2 (5 bases). Trimming cost V 1 base and J 4 bases, with 9 bases left between them. The CDR3 consists of 14 residues. Germline V gene sequence: CDR1 SGHVS, CDR2 FQNEAQ. The CDR3 loop is CASSLGAGADTQYF. Partial CDR3 DNA: TGTGCCAGCAGCTTAGGAGCCGGGGCAGATACG.

This clone was seen repeatedly, ten times or more. The read falls 3 residues short of the CDR3 end, and the missing part is taken from the germline J gene. The V call is TRBV20-1, the J call TRBJ2-1; 12 bases map to TRBD2. This CDR3 has 13 amino acids. Germline values: CDR1 DFQATT, CDR2 SNEGSKA (reference sequence). V gave up 5 bases and J gave up 9 bases; unmatched junction bases: 5. Incomplete CDR3 DNA: TGCAGTGCTCTAGCGGGAGGGCCGGGTGAG. Translation: CSALAGGPGE. In full, the CDR3 reads CSALAGGPGEQFF.